The clone carrying this TCR beta chain ranks as medium-sized. CDR3 length: 13 amino acids. V was cut by 5 bases and J by 3 bases, with 11 bases left in between. CDR1 is MNHEY, CDR2 SVGAGI, per germline. The data originate from a study of cytomegalovirus exposure and HLA in healthy donors. At the level of the study: Earlier, 100 million or so unique TCR beta sequences were recovered from around 200 million T cells by an analysis.

It was with 60 Vbeta and 13 Jbeta primers that the PCR ran. Some clones are missing from TCRdb's copy, which holds only in-frame ones; the method was immunoSEQ multiplex PCR. The profile shows roughly 13,000 clones, roughly 63% of them singletons. Nominal health characterized the donors when sampled, though unrecorded immune exposures were likely. The chain is built from TRBV6-5 and TRBJ2-7, with D possibly TRBD2 on 5 matching bases. The sequenced material came from PBMCs. This sequence originates from a woman in her forties or fifties in good health and CMV-seropositive. CDR3 loop: CASSRGGGYEQYF. The CDR3 region has the DNA TGTGCCAGCAGTCGCGGCGGAGGCTACGAGCAGTACTTC.